The 16 T cell receptor beta chains below all came from one sample that was sequenced in a study of cytomegalovirus exposure and HLA in healthy donors. Using immunoSEQ multiplex PCR, the repertoire was profiled, and TCRdb retains in-frame clones only, with some absent. The repertoire holds 200,000 or so clones, with around 78% as singletons. The sequenced sample consisted of PBMCs. Receptors were obtained from a woman between 18 and 30 years old in good health and CMV-seronegative.

The V and J genes are TRBV27 and TRBJ2-4; TRBD1 agrees at 7 bases. The CDR3 contains 15 residues. Per the germline V gene, CDR1 is MNHEY and CDR2 is SMNVEV (reference sequence). Trimming took 6 bases from V and 0 from J; bases not matched to a gene: 5. CDR3 sequence: CASSGTDLAKNIQYF. The CDR3 nucleotides read TGTGCCAGCAGCGGGACAGATTTAGCCAAAAACATTCAGTACTTC.

This clone was counted a few times. The rearrangement joins TRBV7-9 to TRBJ2-7, with D tentatively TRBD1 (5 bases). Germline CDR1 SEHNR, CDR2 FQNEAQ (reference sequence). Trimming stripped 8 bases from V and 4 bases from J, with 9 bases between. The CDR3 loop spans 11 amino acids. The CDR3 reads CASDAGYEQYF. The CDR3 DNA sequence: TGTGCCAGCGACGCAGGGTACGAGCAGTACTTC.

The chain employs TRBV15 and TRBJ2-5, with TRBD2 as a possible D gene (6 bases). With 7 bases removed from V and 4 bases from J, the gap between germline ends came to 13 bases. The germline V gene has CDR1 LNHNV and CDR2 YYDKDF (reference sequence). The CDR3 is 13 amino acids. The CDR3: CATNDGTLETQYF. CDR3 nucleotide sequence: TGTGCCACCAACGACGGGACTTTAGAGACCCAGTACTTC.

V is TRBV28 and J is TRBJ2-1, with D possibly being TRBD1 or TRBD2 (7 bases each). The CDR3 contains 16 residues. The germline V gene has CDR1 MDHEN and CDR2 SYDVKM. V dropped 5 bases and J dropped 2 bases, with 16 bases sitting between them. The CDR3 bases are TGTGCCAGCAGTGGGGGAGGGGGCGGTACCTACAATGAGCAGTTCTTC. It specifies CASSGGGGGTYNEQFF.

The rearrangement joins TRBV6-6 to TRBJ2-7; D unclear. This CDR3 contains 14 residues. V was shortened by 5 bases and J by 6 bases, with 17 bases between the two germline ends. Germline V gene sequence: CDR1 MNHNY, CDR2 SVGAGI (reference sequence). In DNA, the CDR3 is TGTGCCAGCAGTCTCAGGACGGCCGCCCGCGAGCAGTACTTC. This sequence encodes CASSLRTAAREQYF.

J is TRBJ2-5 and V is TRBV6-5; possibly TRBD1 or TRBD2 for D (5 bases each). From germline, CDR1 is MNHEY and CDR2 SVGAGI. CDR3 length equals 14 residues. V shed 2 bases and J shed 5 bases, with 12 bases lying between them. DNA for the CDR3: TGTGCCAGCAGTTACCAGGGACCGGGGGAGACCCAGTACTTC. This gives the protein CASSYQGPGETQYF.

The chain recombines TRBV6-1 with TRBJ2-7; 10 positions agree with TRBD1. This CDR3 contains 14 residues. CDR1 is MNHNS, CDR2 SASEGT, per germline. V gave up 7 bases and J gave up 3 bases; unmatched junction bases: 6. The CDR3 loop is CASTSTGGVYEQYF. The CDR3 nucleotides read TGTGCCAGCACGTCGACAGGGGGCGTCTACGAGCAGTACTTC.

The rearrangement joins TRBV7-2 to TRBJ1-1; the match to TRBD1 covers 8 bases. The CDR3 totals 12 residues. Germline-derived CDR1 and CDR2 are SGHTA and FQGNSA. The junction had 7 bases not matched to a gene; V was cut back by 5 bases and J by 11 bases. CDR3 region: CASSPGQGLAFF. CDR3 coding DNA: TGTGCCAGCAGCCCCGGACAGGGTCTCGCTTTCTTT.

The V call is TRBV11-3, the J call TRBJ1-1; 7 bases align to TRBD1. The CDR3 is made up of 14 amino acids. CDR1 and CDR2 (germline): SGHNT, YENEEA. The trim removed 5 bases at V and 1 base at J, leaving 4 bases unmatched. CDR3 bases: TGTGCCAGCAGCCCAGGGGGAGGGAACACTGAAGCTTTCTTT. Protein product: CASSPGGGNTEAFF.

The V and J genes are TRBV4-1 and TRBJ1-5, with TRBD1 matching 7 bases. This CDR3 region has 14 residues. Germline CDR1 reads MGHRA; CDR2 reads YSYEKL. With 3 bases clipped from V and 6 bases from J, the junction kept 5 bases outside the gene matches. The CDR3 sequence is CASSQGQPGQPQHF. For the CDR3, the DNA is TGCGCCAGCAGCCAGGGACAGCCGGGTCAGCCCCAGCATTTT.

The chain has TRBV28 and TRBJ1-2; D possibly corresponds to TRBD1 (5 bases). Trimming took 7 bases from V and 2 from J, leaving 11 bases between them. CDR3 length: 13 amino acids. Germline V gene lookup returns CDR1 MDHEN and CDR2 SYDVKM. CDR3 bases: TGTGCCAGCACCCCCGGGGGGAACTATGGCTACACCTTC. It codes for CASTPGGNYGYTF.

The gene calls are TRBV28 and TRBJ1-1, with 7 bases aligning to TRBD1. CDR1 and CDR2 (germline): MDHEN, SYDVKM. The CDR3 has 14 amino acids. The ends lost 5 bases at V and 5 bases at J; junction bases unmatched: 8. The CDR3 DNA reads as TGTGCCAGCAGTGGGGACAGTGGACGAACTGAAGCTTTCTTT. Amino acid sequence: CASSGDSGRTEAFF. Supplemented by reference TRBV28 and TRBJ1-1, the full variable domain reads DVKVTQSSRYLVKRTGEKVFLECVQDMDHENMFWYRQDPGLGLRLIYFSYDVKMKEKGDIPEGYSVSREKKERFSLILESASTNQTSMYLCASSGDSGRTEAFFGQGTRLTVV.

This clone has a single count. The chain joins TRBV7-9 to TRBJ1-4; D gene unclear. Looked up from germline, CDR1 is SEHNR and CDR2 is FQNEAQ (reference sequence). The CDR3 sequence is 14 residues long. Trimming removed 5 bases from V and 5 bases from J, with 12 bases in between. The CDR3 nucleotides are TGTGCCAGCAGCCCGAGGGTGAAGAATGAAAAACTGTTTTTT. Protein product: CASSPRVKNEKLFF.

The chain links TRBV30 to TRBJ2-2; D remains ambiguous. This CDR3 comprises 14 residues. The ends were cut back, 4 bases at V and 3 bases at J, with 12 bases in the middle. Germline lookup yields CDR1 GTSNPN and CDR2 SVGIG (reference sequence). The CDR3 sequence: CAWKDGLHTGELFF. In DNA form, the CDR3 reads TGTGCCTGGAAGGACGGTCTGCACACCGGGGAGCTGTTTTTT.

This chain joins TRBV5-8 and TRBJ1-2; D not resolved. CDR3 length: 12 amino acids. Trimming took off 4 bases at V and 8 bases at J, with 12 bases between the two ends. Looked up from germline, CDR1 is SGHTS and CDR2 is YDEGEE. The chain's CDR3 is CASSPNFRGYTF. CDR3 nucleotides: TGTGCCAGCAGCCCGAATTTCCGGGGCTACACCTTC.

V usage is TRBV28 and J usage is TRBJ1-2; D gene unclear. The CDR3 consists of 13 residues. In germline, CDR1 is MDHEN, CDR2 SYDVKM. Trimming removed 3 bases at V and 0 bases at J, with 5 bases between. The CDR3, as DNA: TGTGCCAGCAGTTTTAAAGCTAACTATGGCTACACCTTC. Its translation: CASSFKANYGYTF.